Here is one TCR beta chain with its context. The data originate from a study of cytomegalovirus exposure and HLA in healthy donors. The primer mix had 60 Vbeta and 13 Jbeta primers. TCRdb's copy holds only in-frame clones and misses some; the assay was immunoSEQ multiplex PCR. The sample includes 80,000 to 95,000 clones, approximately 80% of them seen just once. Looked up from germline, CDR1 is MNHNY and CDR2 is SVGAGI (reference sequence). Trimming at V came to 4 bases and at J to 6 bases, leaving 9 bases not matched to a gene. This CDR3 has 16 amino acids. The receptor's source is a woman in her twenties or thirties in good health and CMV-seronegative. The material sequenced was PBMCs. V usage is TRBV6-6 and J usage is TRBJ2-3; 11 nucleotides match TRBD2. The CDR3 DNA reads TGTGCCAGCAGTTCGCTGACTAGCGGGGCAGGGGATACGCAGTATTTT. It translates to CASSSLTSGAGDTQYF.